The 5 T cell receptor beta chains below were found in one sample sequenced in a study of T-cell memory formation after mild COVID-19. TCRdb passed the 5' RACE reads through MiXCR, listing each CDR3 protein once. The sample contains roughly 620,000 distinct CDR3 sequences, roughly 18% of which appear only once. Input material: PBMCs or a T cell subset sorted from them (not recorded which). The receptors were gathered from an adult woman who had mild COVID-19 (a few samples of this study predate the infection). Cell type and time point are not known.

This clonotype has just a few counts. This chain joins TRBV9 and TRBJ2-1; weak D call: TRBD2 (7 bases). The CDR3 is made up of 15 amino acids. V lost 1 base to trimming and J lost 2 bases, with 10 bases between them. Germline assignment: CDR1 SGDLS and CDR2 YYNGEE. CDR3 in amino acids: CASSVQRDTYNEQFF. The DNA for the CDR3 is TGTGCCAGCAGCGTACAGCGGGACACCTACAATGAGCAGTTCTTC.

The chain recombines TRBV24-1 with TRBJ2-2; tentatively, D is TRBD1 (6 bases). The CDR3 has 20 amino acids. Deletions cut 4 bases from V and 7 bases from J, with 30 bases between. Germline V gene sequence: CDR1 KGHDR, CDR2 SFDVKD. In nucleotides, the CDR3 is TGTGCCACCAGTGAGGGGCAGGGGAATCCACAGCGGAGTTTCGGCGGGGAGCTGTTTTTT. It encodes CATSEGQGNPQRSFGGELFF.

This clonotype was counted many times. The chain employs TRBV7-8 and TRBJ1-2; D gene uncertain. CDR3 length: 12 amino acids. In germline, CDR1 is SGHVS, CDR2 FQNEAQ. The V end lost 5 bases, the J end lost 8 bases, and 12 bases lay between the germline ends. The CDR3 DNA follows: TGTGCCAGCAGCGGGAGGATCGGAGGCTACACCTTC. It specifies CASSGRIGGYTF.

This clonotype has just a few counts. The rearrangement uses TRBV7-2 and TRBJ2-7; weak D call: TRBD1 (6 bases). The CDR3 has 13 residues. The germline gives CDR1 SGHTA, CDR2 FQGNSA. The germline V and J ends were trimmed by 4 bases and 5 bases, with 12 bases remaining between them. The CDR3 reads CASSYNRVHEQYF. CDR3 DNA: TGTGCCAGCAGCTACAACAGGGTCCACGAGCAGTACTTC.

This clonotype was seen a few times. The chain has TRBV12-3 or TRBV12-4 and TRBJ1-2; D is possibly TRBD1 (5 bases). There are 14 residues in the CDR3. Trimming removed 1 base at V and 6 bases at J, with 12 bases between. CDR3 sequence: CASSLGTIPHGYTF. Written as DNA, the CDR3 is TGTGCCAGCAGTTTAGGGACAATTCCCCATGGCTACACCTTC.